Below, one T cell receptor beta chain is given with its context. Its matching antigen is unknown. The germline V and J ends were trimmed by 4 bases and 3 bases, with 13 bases remaining between them. The length of the CDR3 is 14 residues. CDR1 is MNHEY, CDR2 SMNVEV, per germline (reference sequence). Blood replicates held 0.5 ug DNA, tumor or normal breast approximately 1.5 ug, two each. Assay: immunoSEQ multiplex PCR; the TCRdb copy retains only in-frame clones and omits some. The sample gives roughly 5,400 clones, approximately 70% of which show up once; roughly 9.6% is in the top ten. This sample was included in a study of early stage breast cancer tumors. Study information: Approximately 10-fold was the mean read coverage per sample. The study's findings and limits: Commonly generated sequences made up most enriched TCRB sequences shared between patients.

The TCR originated in a person in their sixties with breast cancer. This chain links TRBV27 with TRBJ2-7; maybe TRBD1 (6 bases). Sequencing was performed on breast tumor tissue. The CDR3 is CASSYNRDGYEQYF. DNA of the CDR3: TGTGCCAGCAGTTATAACAGGGACGGCTACGAGCAGTACTTC.